Listed here are 12 T cell receptor beta chains from one sample, sequenced in a study of blood T cell repertoires in COVID-19. Assay: immunoSEQ multiplex PCR; the TCRdb copy retains only in-frame clones and omits some. The sample holds roughly 220,000 clones; approximately 84% are singletons and the top ten take 15%. Specimen: PBMCs or T cells enriched from blood (not recorded which). All receptors come from a man aged 40-49 years who had recovered from COVID-19.

The chain joins TRBV4-3 to TRBJ2-6; D is ambiguous. Germline V CDR1 and CDR2: LGHNA, YSLEER. The CDR3 spans 18 residues. V lost 0 bases and J 0 bases, leaving 12 bases between the germline ends. The CDR3 protein is CASSQELAANSGANVLTF. CDR3 nucleotide sequence: TGCGCCAGCAGCCAAGAATTAGCTGCTAACTCTGGGGCCAACGTCCTGACTTTC.

In DNA, the CDR3 is TGTGCCAGCAGCCACCCGACAGGGGGTGCAACTAATGAAAAACTGTTTTTT. Translating it yields CASSHPTGGATNEKLFF. This chain uses TRBV7-9 with TRBJ1-4; 9 positions match TRBD1. This CDR3 spans 17 amino acids. From germline, CDR1 is SEHNR and CDR2 FQNEAQ (reference sequence). V shed 5 bases and J 0 bases; nucleotides not matched to a gene: 7.

This chain connects TRBV30 to TRBJ1-1, with 10 bases identical to TRBD1. CDR1 is GTSNPN, CDR2 SVGIG, per germline (reference sequence). This CDR3 comprises 15 residues. V shed 4 bases, J shed 0 bases, and the junction held 5 bases outside the gene matches. The CDR3 loop reads CAWTRQGAMNTEAFF. The DNA of the CDR3 is TGTGCCTGGACAAGACAGGGGGCGATGAACACTGAAGCTTTCTTT.

The chain carries TRBV10-1 and TRBJ1-1, with D unresolved. Germline V gene data show CDR1 as WNHNN and CDR2 as SYGVQD (reference sequence). V was trimmed by 2 bases and J by 0 bases, leaving 4 bases between them. The CDR3 runs to 13 residues. CDR3 in amino acids: CASSENMNTEAFF. The CDR3 DNA reads TGCGCCAGCAGTGAGAACATGAACACTGAAGCTTTCTTT.

This chain's CDR3 is CASSSLSGEETQYF. The DNA for the CDR3 is TGCGCCAGCAGCTCCCTGTCAGGGGAAGAGACCCAGTACTTC. The chain joins TRBV5-1 to TRBJ2-5; D might be TRBD1 (6 bases). The CDR3 runs to 14 residues. Trimming took off 3 bases at V and 3 bases at J, with 12 bases between the two ends. Germline assignment: CDR1 SGHRS and CDR2 YFSETQ.

This chain uses TRBV6-1 with TRBJ1-1; TRBD1 agrees at 8 bases. V gave up 5 bases and J gave up 0 bases; unmatched junction bases: 5. The germline CDR1 and CDR2 sequences are MNHNS and SASEGT. This CDR3 has 15 residues. In DNA form, the CDR3 reads TGTGCCAGCAGTTCCCGGACAGGGTTGAACACTGAAGCTTTCTTT. Its protein is CASSSRTGLNTEAFF.

This clone was recorded once. The rearrangement joins TRBV18 to TRBJ1-5; D not certain. Deletions cut 3 bases from V and 0 bases from J, with 21 bases between. This CDR3 contains 19 residues. Germline V gene sequence: CDR1 KGHSH, CDR2 LQKENI. CDR3 sequence (DNA): TGTGCCAGCTCACCGGTCGTGATGACGGGGTTATATAGCAATCAGCCCCAGCATTTT. Protein sequence: CASSPVVMTGLYSNQPQHF.

This chain connects TRBV2 to TRBJ2-1, with 13 bases lining up with TRBD2. V lost 8 bases to trimming and J lost 8 bases; unmatched junction nucleotides: 6. Germline V gives CDR1 SNHLY, CDR2 FYNNEI. The CDR3 is 14 amino acids. As DNA, the CDR3 is TGTGCCAGCCAACTAGCGGGGGGGTCGGATGAGCAGTTCTTC. This translates into CASQLAGGSDEQFF.

This chain links TRBV7-9 with TRBJ2-3; no firm D call. This CDR3 is built from 14 residues. Germline V gives CDR1 SEHNR, CDR2 FQNEAQ (reference sequence). V lost 1 base, J lost 4 bases, and 9 bases lay in between. The CDR3 region has the DNA TGTGCCAGCAGCTTAGGACTCTCCCCAGATACGCAGTATTTT. Encoded protein: CASSLGLSPDTQYF. Full variable domain (remainder filled in from reference TRBV7-9 and TRBJ2-3): DTGVSQNPRHKITKRGQNVTFRCDPISEHNRLYWYRQTLGQGPEFLTYFQNEAQLEKSRLLSDRFSAERPKGSFSTLEIQRTEQGDSAMYLCASSLGLSPDTQYFGPGTRLTVL.

The V gene is TRBV4-3, the J gene TRBJ1-1, with 9 bases fitting TRBD1. CDR3 length: 15 residues. CDR1 and CDR2 from the germline V gene are LGHNA and YSLEER. With 0 bases clipped from V and 5 bases from J, the junction kept 4 bases outside the gene matches. This CDR3 is CASSQEQGARTEAFF. The CDR3 DNA sequence: TGCGCCAGCAGCCAAGAACAGGGGGCGCGGACTGAAGCTTTCTTT.

CDR3 loop: CASSQDTRVGNTIYF. The CDR3 DNA sequence: TGTGCCAGCAGCCAAGATACCAGGGTTGGAAACACCATATATTTT. The chain couples TRBV3-1 (or the pseudogene TRBV3-2) to TRBJ1-3; possibly TRBD1 for D (5 bases). Trimming pared 0 bases from V and 3 bases from J, leaving 9 bases between. There are 15 residues in the CDR3. Germline loops: CDR1 LGHDT, CDR2 YNNKEL (reference sequence).

This clone has more than one count but fewer than ten. The chain couples TRBV18 to TRBJ2-2; D gene ambiguous. In germline, CDR1 is KGHSH, CDR2 LQKENI. Trimming removed 4 bases at V and 6 bases at J, with 18 bases between. The CDR3 covers 16 residues. CDR3 DNA sequence: TGTGCCAGCTCACAAGAGAGGAACCAACCACCCGGGGAGCTGTTTTTT. Encoded protein: CASSQERNQPPGELFF.